Listed below are T cell receptor beta chains from one sample, sequenced in a study of molecular identifiers for immune sequencing clone quantification. TCRdb used MiXCR to reprocess the PCR reads, holding one entry per CDR3 protein. The data show around 480,000 distinct CDR3 sequences, around 21% seen once. Sequencing used naive CD8+ T cells from blood, with Jurkat cell RNA spiked in. These receptors were collected from a human donor in good health. Some libraries in this study had Jurkat cell RNA spiked in. Each CDR3 is given with its conserved first and last residue. D genes are given only for firm matches.

D gene: TRBD2; V gene: TRBV24-1; J gene: TRBJ2-1; CDR3 protein: CATGLAGANNEQFF
D gene: .; V gene: TRBV4-3; J gene: TRBJ1-1; CDR3 protein: CASSQDLSGMNTEAFF
D gene: TRBD1; V gene: TRBV4-3; J gene: TRBJ2-1; CDR3 protein: CASSQTGVDEQFF
D gene: .; V gene: TRBV11-2; J gene: TRBJ2-3; CDR3 protein: CASSLPLAWRGTDTQYF
D gene: .; V gene: TRBV9; J gene: TRBJ2-1; CDR3 protein: CASSVGSAGEQFF
D gene: TRBD1; V gene: TRBV5-4; J gene: TRBJ2-1; CDR3 protein: CASSLGDRGHYEQFF
D gene: .; V gene: TRBV14; J gene: TRBJ2-3; CDR3 protein: CASSQGKGDTQYF
D gene: .; V gene: TRBV29-1; J gene: TRBJ2-3; CDR3 protein: CSVVPISTDTQYF
D gene: .; V gene: TRBV4-3; J gene: TRBJ2-7; CDR3 protein: CASSQDYARYGIYEQYF
D gene: .; V gene: TRBV4-1; J gene: TRBJ1-1; CDR3 protein: CASSQGGTLNTEAFF
D gene: .; V gene: TRBV7-2; J gene: TRBJ2-1; CDR3 protein: CASSLGPYDEQFF
D gene: TRBD2; V gene: TRBV6-5; J gene: TRBJ2-3; CDR3 protein: CASSTGLAGTDTQYF